This TCR beta chain was observed in a study of blood T cell repertoires in COVID-19. As for the study in general: The United States, Italy and Spain were the sources of the acute and convalescent COVID-19 samples. PBMCs, B-cell-depleted T cells, or T cells were the source of the cDNA or gDNA that made up the material.

Enrollees, roughly 18 to 89 years old, lived in approximately 24 US areas. Resolution of symptoms, clearance, or two negative PCRs was present in recovered Cohort 3 donors. V lost 0 bases to trimming and J lost 5 bases, with 2 bases between them. The CDR3 covers 11 residues. CDR1 LGHDT and CDR2 YNNKEL come from the germline V gene (reference sequence). TCRdb's table, derived via immunoSEQ multiplex PCR, lists solely in-frame clones and lacks some. The table shows about 270,000 clones, with 75% to 90% occurring only once. The genes are TRBV3-1 (or the pseudogene TRBV3-2) and TRBJ2-7; D gene uncertain. Material for sequencing was PBMCs or T cells enriched from blood (not recorded which). This TCR came from a young woman who had recovered from COVID-19. The CDR3 DNA follows: TGTGCCAGCAGCCAAGATAACGAGCAGTACTTC. This translates into CASSQDNEQYF.